This T cell receptor beta chain is from a study of T-cell reconstitution after alpha-beta-depleted transplantation in children. As for this clonotype: As yet, its antigen is unknown.

Unique molecular identifiers were built into the TCRbeta library. MiXCR was run by TCRdb on the PCR reads, yielding one entry per CDR3 protein. The sample contains about 980,000 distinct CDR3 sequences, 25% to 35% of which appear only once. Overall study results and limits: By about two months after transplant, alpha-beta T cells reportedly arose from several hundred graft clones that had expanded.

The sequencing used PBMCs, mostly from graft donor cells, collected 360 days after TCRalphabeta/CD19-depleted stem cell transplant. The sequence was collected from a boy under two years old who had a stem cell transplant for SCID, so the T cells may come from the graft donor.

CDR3 sequence reads: CSARASPRQPTEAFF. In DNA, the CDR3 is TGCAGTGCTAGAGCCTCACCCCGACAGCCCACTGAAGCTTTCTTT. The rearrangement joins TRBV20-1 to TRBJ1-1, with a tentative D call TRBD1 (5 bases). From germline, CDR1 is DFQATT and CDR2 SNEGSKA (reference sequence). This CDR3 contains 15 residues. V was shortened by 1 base and J by 4 bases, with 16 bases between the two germline ends.